This T cell receptor (beta chain) was recovered during a study of blood T cell repertoires in COVID-19. The overall study: Acute-phase and convalescent COVID-19 samples originated in the United States, Italy and Spain.

Germline assignment: CDR1 SGHVS and CDR2 FQNEAQ. This CDR3 has 15 residues. V trimming: 1 base; J trimming: 3 bases; junction bases outside the gene matches: 2. How the authors handled the data: Estimated nucleated cell counts came from reference gene primer amplification. This table comes from immunoSEQ multiplex PCR, and its TCRdb copy is limited to in-frame clones, with some not included. V and J calls and clone size follow that table, whereas D and trimming were derived from the DNA. The sample records fewer than 350,000 clones, 81% being singletons. This chain connects TRBV7-8 to TRBJ1-4; 7 bases agree with TRBD1. This TCR was recovered from a woman aged 60 to 75 with active or convalescent COVID-19. The sequenced sample consisted of peripheral blood. The chain's CDR3 is CASSLGQGSNEKLFF. The DNA of the CDR3 is TGTGCCAGCAGCTTAGGACAGGGTTCTAATGAAAAACTGTTTTTT.